A selection of T cell receptor beta chains follows, all from one sample in a study of somatic mutations in cytotoxic T cells in rheumatoid arthritis. Profiled with immunoSEQ multiplex PCR; TCRdb holds only in-frame clones, not every one. This table holds tens of thousands of clones, approximately 78% found once. Sequencing was performed on CD8+ T cells sorted from blood. These receptors were taken from an adult with rheumatoid arthritis. The CDR3 runs from the conserved cysteine through the conserved F or W. A D gene is named only where the DNA matches it firmly. The size field is filled for only some rows; it gives once, few, many or a size class.

clone size: NA; V gene: TRBV4-3; D gene: TRBD1; J gene: TRBJ1-1; CDR3 protein: CASSQASGTGGMESFF; CDR3 DNA: TGCGCCAGCAGCCAAGCATCCGGGACAGGGGGGATGGAGTCTTTCTTT
clone size: NA; V gene: TRBV7-9; D gene: NA; J gene: TRBJ1-1; CDR3 protein: CASSLDQGVGAFF; CDR3 DNA: TGTGCCAGCAGCCTAGACCAGGGCGTAGGAGCTTTCTTT
clone size: few; V gene: TRBV4-2; D gene: TRBD1; J gene: TRBJ2-5; CDR3 protein: CASSPDRGGQETQYF; CDR3 DNA: TGTGCCAGCAGCCCCGACAGGGGGGGCCAAGAGACCCAGTACTTC
clone size: NA; V gene: TRBV27; D gene: NA; J gene: TRBJ1-1; CDR3 protein: CASSLSTQGNTEAFF; CDR3 DNA: TGTGCCAGCAGTTTATCGACGCAGGGGAACACTGAAGCTTTCTTT
clone size: few; V gene: TRBV5-4; D gene: NA; J gene: TRBJ1-1; CDR3 protein: CASSLERGGEAFF; CDR3 DNA: TGTGCCAGCAGCTTGGAAAGGGGGGGTGAAGCTTTCTTT
clone size: NA; V gene: TRBV4-3; D gene: TRBD1; J gene: TRBJ1-1; CDR3 protein: CASSQDRDRPAFF; CDR3 DNA: TGCGCCAGCAGCCAGGATCGGGACAGGCCAGCTTTCTTT
clone size: once; V gene: TRBV2; D gene: NA; J gene: TRBJ1-4; CDR3 protein: CASSSEALVPNEKLFF; CDR3 DNA: TGTGCCAGCAGTAGTGAGGCTTTGGTCCCTAATGAAAAACTGTTTTTT
clone size: NA; V gene: TRBV7-9; D gene: TRBD2; J gene: TRBJ2-5; CDR3 protein: CATHLAGGSSETQYF; CDR3 DNA: TGTGCCACCCACCTGGCGGGAGGGTCCTCGGAGACCCAGTACTTC
clone size: NA; V gene: TRBV19; D gene: TRBD1; J gene: TRBJ1-1; CDR3 protein: CASSISSPVTGYVNTEAFF; CDR3 DNA: TGTGCCAGTAGTATTTCGTCCCCCGTGACAGGGTATGTGAACACTGAAGCTTTCTTT
clone size: NA; V gene: TRBV30; D gene: TRBD2; J gene: TRBJ2-7; CDR3 protein: CAWSTGGSYEQYF; CDR3 DNA: TGTGCCTGGAGTACGGGAGGCTCCTACGAGCAGTACTTC